This T cell receptor beta chain appears in the sequencing data of a study of blood T cell repertoires in COVID-19. Across the whole study: Nucleic acid was either cDNA or gDNA, and it came from T cells, B-cell-depleted T cells, or PBMCs.

The V and J ends lost 0 bases and 7 bases respectively, with 10 bases between them. CDR3 length: 13 residues. Germline V lookup: CDR1 GTSNPN, CDR2 SVGIG (reference sequence). In the original processing: Reference gene primers were amplified, and this amplification served to estimate nucleated cell counts. The method was immunoSEQ multiplex PCR; TCRdb's version includes in-frame clones alone and lacks a portion of them. That table gives V, J and clone size, and the DNA gave D and trimming. The table includes 75,000 to 95,000 clones, around nine tenths detected once. This clone was seen a few times. This specimen includes other DNA sequences encoding the same CDR3. Seattle patient enrollment occurred during active infection, with longitudinal follow-up thereafter.

V is TRBV30 and J is TRBJ1-5; D uncertain. The source material was peripheral blood. The receptor comes from a woman in her sixties with COVID-19, enrolled during active disease. DNA of the CDR3: TGTGCCTGGAGTGTCCTCGGCGGGCAGCCCCAGCATTTT. Translating it yields CAWSVLGGQPQHF.